The clone carrying this T cell receptor (beta chain) showed up many times. Its antigen is not identified. These data originate in a study of T cells in Graves' hyperthyroidism and ophthalmopathy. RNA transcripts were the template for amplifying TCR beta CDR3 regions. With the HTBI primer set, the TCR CDR3 went through a first round of RT-PCR. TCRdb independently ran MiXCR on the multiplex PCR reads; one entry per CDR3 protein. The profile shows some 740,000 distinct CDR3 sequences, roughly 15% of them singletons. Findings of the study overall: Blood shared most expanded thyroid clonotypes above 0.001.

There are 13 residues in the CDR3. Germline loops: CDR1 GTSNPN, CDR2 SVGIG (reference sequence). Trimming took off 5 bases at V and 7 bases at J, with 17 bases between the two ends. This receptor was identified in a woman between 18 and 30 years old with Graves' hyperthyroidism. V and J are TRBV30 and TRBJ2-5, with D tentatively TRBD2 (6 bases). The specimen sequenced was blood. DNA for the CDR3: TGTGCCTGGGGGGAGGACCCACGAGGGACCCAGTACTTC. Amino acids: CAWGEDPRGTQYF.